This T cell receptor beta chain was obtained from a study of T cell changes during pregnancy in multiple sclerosis. The data were produced by immunoSEQ multiplex PCR, yet TCRdb's version contains in-frame clones alone and is incomplete. This sample has over 10,000 clones, with around 88% found just once. The sequence was collected from a female donor in good health, enrolled as a control in a pregnancy study. The source material was CD8+ T cells from peripheral blood mononuclear cells, sampled in the second trimester of pregnancy.

This CDR3 reads CASSQAHAGGPGEQFF. The CDR3 region has the DNA TGTGCCAGCAGCCAAGCCCACGCGGGAGGGCCGGGAGAGCAGTTCTTC. This chain connects TRBV4-2 to TRBJ2-1; 9 positions agree with TRBD2. This CDR3 contains 16 residues. The germline V gene has CDR1 LGHNA and CDR2 YNFKEQ. V was clipped by 1 base and J by 10 bases; unmatched bases: 11.